Listed below are T cell receptor beta chains from one sample, sequenced in a study of radiation and T cells in renal cell carcinoma. The data were produced by immunoSEQ multiplex PCR, yet TCRdb's version contains in-frame clones alone and is incomplete. The sample yields over 85,000 clones, about 79% seen once. The sequences come from blood, collected from a patient whose treatment included radiotherapy and nephrectomy. These receptors originate from a man aged 55-75 years with renal cell carcinoma. The CDR3 runs from the conserved cysteine through the conserved F or W. D genes are given only for firm matches. The listing skips clone size in some rows; elsewhere it reads once, few, many or a size class.

TRBJ2-1 | . | . | TRBV7-9 | TGTGCCAGCAGCTTCTCGGAGCACAATGAGCAGTTCTTC | CASSFSEHNEQFF
TRBJ2-2 | . | few | TRBV10-3 | TGTGCCATCAGTGAGTCTCAGGGGCATCACACCGGGGAGCTGTTTTTT | CAISESQGHHTGELFF
TRBJ2-7 | TRBD2 | . | TRBV4-2 | TGTGCCAGCAGCCAAGTTCAGCGGGAGATCTCCCCGAACTCCTACGAGCAGTACTTC | CASSQVQREISPNSYEQYF
TRBJ2-3 | . | . | TRBV7-3 | TGTGCCAGCAGCTTGGGGCGCGACACAGATACGCAGTATTTT | CASSLGRDTDTQYF
TRBJ2-1 | TRBD1 | . | TRBV4-1 | TGCGCCAGCAGCCAAGTTTTCCCGCGGGACAGGGCATACAATGAGCAGTTCTTC | CASSQVFPRDRAYNEQFF
TRBJ2-2 | . | . | TRBV30 | TGTGCCTGGAGTGTATATTCGGTTCGAGAGGGTTTCACCGGGGAGCTGTTTTTT | CAWSVYSVREGFTGELFF
TRBJ2-2 | TRBD1 | . | TRBV27 | TGTGCCAGCAGTTCCGCCCTCGGACAGGGGGCTGGGGACACCGGGGAGCTGTTTTTT | CASSSALGQGAGDTGELFF
TRBJ1-4 | . | . | TRBV5-1 | TGCGCCAGCAGCTTGGCACAGGGAGGTGAAAAACTGTTTTTT | CASSLAQGGEKLFF
TRBJ2-1 | . | . | TRBV11-3 | TGTGCCAGCAGCTTCCGAGCGGTCTCCTACAATGAGCAGTTCTTC | CASSFRAVSYNEQFF
TRBJ2-7 | TRBD1 | . | TRBV29-1 | TGCAGCGTTGAAGATCTTAGGACAGGGGGGACCTACGAGCAGTACTTC | CSVEDLRTGGTYEQYF
TRBJ2-7 | . | . | TRBV7-9 | TGTGCCAGCAGCTTAACCCCTCCAGAACTAGCAACGGCTTACGAGCAGTACTTC | CASSLTPPELATAYEQYF
TRBJ1-3 | TRBD1 | . | TRBV5-1 | TGCGCCAGCAGCCCCGACAGGGCTGGAAACACCATATATTTT | CASSPDRAGNTIYF
TRBJ2-1 | TRBD1 | . | TRBV5-1 | TGCGCCAGCAGCTTTGGGGTTCCAGGGGGCCGAGAGCAGTTCTTC | CASSFGVPGGREQFF
TRBJ2-3 | TRBD1 | . | TRBV7-9 | TGTGCCAGCAGCTTACTACGGGACAGGGGTCAACGTAGCACAGATACGCAGTATTTT | CASSLLRDRGQRSTDTQYF
TRBJ1-2 | TRBD1 | . | TRBV18 | TGTGCCAGCTCACCCACAGGGGAGTGGAGTTATGGCTACACCTTC | CASSPTGEWSYGYTF
TRBJ1-5 | TRBD1 | . | TRBV6-1 | TGTGCCAGCAGTGGGGACAGGGACCAGCCCCAGCATTTT | CASSGDRDQPQHF
TRBJ2-7 | . | . | TRBV28 | TGTGCCATCAGCCCTCCCGGACATAAATTCTCCTACGAGCAGTACTTC | CAISPPGHKFSYEQYF
TRBJ2-1 | TRBD2 | . | TRBV6-6 | TGTGCCGCTCGAGGGACTAGTCGGAATGAGCAGTTCTTC | CAARGTSRNEQFF
TRBJ2-5 | TRBD2 | once | TRBV7-6 | TGTGCCAGCAGCTCCCCAGCGGGAGGTGACCAAGAGACCCAGTACTTC | CASSSPAGGDQETQYF
TRBJ1-5 | TRBD1 | . | TRBV19 | TGTGCCAGTAGTTACAGGGGGTCCAATCAGCCCCAGCATTTT | CASSYRGSNQPQHF
TRBJ2-3 | . | . | TRBV5-1 | TGCGCCAGCAGCTTGGGTACACCCACAGATACGCAGTATTTT | CASSLGTPTDTQYF
TRBJ2-7 | . | . | TRBV29-1 | TGCAGCGTTGAAGTGGGTAGTCTCGGAACCGCGCAGTACTTC | CSVEVGSLGTAQYF
TRBJ2-3 | . | . | TRBV7-2 | TGTGCCAGCAGCTTCTTCATGAGGACGGTAGCGGAGGGCACAGATACGCAGTATTTT | CASSFFMRTVAEGTDTQYF